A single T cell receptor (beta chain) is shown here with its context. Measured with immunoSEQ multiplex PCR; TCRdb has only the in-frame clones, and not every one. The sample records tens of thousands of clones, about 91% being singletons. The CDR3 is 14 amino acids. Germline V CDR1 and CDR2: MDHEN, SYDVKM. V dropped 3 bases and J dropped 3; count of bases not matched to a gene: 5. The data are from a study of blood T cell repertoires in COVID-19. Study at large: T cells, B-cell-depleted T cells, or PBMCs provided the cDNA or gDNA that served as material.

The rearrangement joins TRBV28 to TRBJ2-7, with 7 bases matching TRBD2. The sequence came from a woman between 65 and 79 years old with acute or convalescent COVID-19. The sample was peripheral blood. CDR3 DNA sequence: TGTGCCAGCAGTTTCTTGGCGGGAGTCTACGAGCAGTACTTC. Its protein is CASSFLAGVYEQYF.